This T cell receptor beta chain emerged from a study of CD8+CD57+ T cells in acquired aplastic anemia. The authors sequenced patients whose flow cytometry had shown CD8+CD57+ cell expansion. Genomic DNA constituted the template upon which TCR beta VDJ and CDR3 profiling was performed. MiXCR, run by TCRdb on the reads, gives a single entry per CDR3 protein. The table lists about 160,000 distinct CDR3 sequences, 45% to 55% of them singletons. Trimming pared 3 bases from V and 6 bases from J, leaving 18 bases between. Germline CDR1 reads GTSNPN; CDR2 reads SVGIG (reference sequence). The CDR3 extends over 14 amino acids.

This clonotype was obtained from a human donor with aplastic anemia. The sample was sorted CD4+, CD8+, or CD8+CD57+ T cells (not recorded which) from PBMCs. This chain joins TRBV30 and TRBJ2-7, with no clear D. This CDR3 reads CAWRSVSPPAEQYF. For the CDR3, the DNA is TGTGCCTGGAGGAGCGTTAGCCCCCCCGCCGAGCAGTACTTC.